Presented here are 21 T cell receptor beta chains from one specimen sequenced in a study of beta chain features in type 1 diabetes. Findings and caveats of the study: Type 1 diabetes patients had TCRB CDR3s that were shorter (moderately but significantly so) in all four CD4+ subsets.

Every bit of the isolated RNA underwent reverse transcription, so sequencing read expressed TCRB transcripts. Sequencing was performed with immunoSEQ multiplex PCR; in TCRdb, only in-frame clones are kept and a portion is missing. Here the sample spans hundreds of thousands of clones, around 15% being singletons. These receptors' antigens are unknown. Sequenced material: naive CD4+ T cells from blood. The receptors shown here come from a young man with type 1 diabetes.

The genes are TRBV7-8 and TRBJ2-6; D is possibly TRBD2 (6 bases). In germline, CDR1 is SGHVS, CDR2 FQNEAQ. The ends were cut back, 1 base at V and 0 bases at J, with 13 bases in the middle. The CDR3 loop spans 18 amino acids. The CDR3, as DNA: TGTGCCAGCAGCTTAGGACGGAGGAGGGGCTCTGGGGCCAACGTCCTGACTTTC. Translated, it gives CASSLGRRRGSGANVLTF.

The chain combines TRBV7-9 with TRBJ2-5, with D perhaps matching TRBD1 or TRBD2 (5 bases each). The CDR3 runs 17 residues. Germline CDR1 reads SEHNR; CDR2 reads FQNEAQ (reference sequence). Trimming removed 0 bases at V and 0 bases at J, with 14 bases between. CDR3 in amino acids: CASSLAPRGKNQETQYF. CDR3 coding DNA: TGTGCCAGCAGCTTAGCGCCGAGGGGCAAGAACCAAGAGACCCAGTACTTC.

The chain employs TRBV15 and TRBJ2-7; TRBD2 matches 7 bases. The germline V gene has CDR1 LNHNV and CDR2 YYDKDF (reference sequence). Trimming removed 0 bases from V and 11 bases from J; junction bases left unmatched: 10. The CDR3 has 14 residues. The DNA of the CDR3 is TGTGCCACCAGCAGAGATTTGGGAGGGTCCGGGGAGTACTTC. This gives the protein CATSRDLGGSGEYF.

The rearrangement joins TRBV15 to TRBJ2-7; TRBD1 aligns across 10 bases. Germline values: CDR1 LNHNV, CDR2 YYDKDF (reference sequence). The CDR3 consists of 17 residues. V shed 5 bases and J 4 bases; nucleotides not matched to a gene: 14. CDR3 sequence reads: CATSHPTRTGGMYEQYF. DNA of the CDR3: TGTGCCACCAGCCACCCTACCCGGACAGGGGGGATGTACGAGCAGTACTTC.

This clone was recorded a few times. The CDR3 spells CQEGNTEAFF. For the CDR3, the DNA is TGCCAGGAGGGGAACACTGAAGCTTTCTTT. This sequence joins TRBV29-1 and TRBJ1-1; D is unresolved. CDR3 length equals 10 residues. The V gene's germline CDR1 is SQVTM and CDR2 ANQGSEA.

CDR3 in DNA: TGTGCCAGCAGTTACTCGACCAGATACGAGCAGTACTTC. As protein: CASSYSTRYEQYF. V gene TRBV6-6 combines with J gene TRBJ2-7, with D unresolved. The CDR3 is 13 residues long. Germline loops: CDR1 MNHNY, CDR2 SVGAGI (reference sequence). Trimming left V 0 bases short and J 4 bases short, with 7 bases between.

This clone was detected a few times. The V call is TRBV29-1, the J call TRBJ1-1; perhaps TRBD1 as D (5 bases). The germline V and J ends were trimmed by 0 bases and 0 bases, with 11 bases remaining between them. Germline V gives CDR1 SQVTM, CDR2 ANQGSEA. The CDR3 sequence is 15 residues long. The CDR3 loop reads CSVEDLGTVNTEAFF. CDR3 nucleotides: TGCAGCGTTGAAGATCTTGGGACGGTGAACACTGAAGCTTTCTTT.

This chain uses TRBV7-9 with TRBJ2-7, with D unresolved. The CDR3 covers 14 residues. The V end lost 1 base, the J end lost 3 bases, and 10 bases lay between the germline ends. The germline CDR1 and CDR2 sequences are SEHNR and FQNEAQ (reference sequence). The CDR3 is CASSLVGGYYEQYF. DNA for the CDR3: TGTGCCAGCAGCTTAGTAGGCGGATACTACGAGCAGTACTTC.

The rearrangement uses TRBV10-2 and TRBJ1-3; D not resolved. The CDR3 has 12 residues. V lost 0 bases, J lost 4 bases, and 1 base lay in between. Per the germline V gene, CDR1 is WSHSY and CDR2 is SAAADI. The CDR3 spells CASSESGNTIYF. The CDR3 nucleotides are TGCGCCAGCAGTGAGTCGGGAAACACCATATATTTT.

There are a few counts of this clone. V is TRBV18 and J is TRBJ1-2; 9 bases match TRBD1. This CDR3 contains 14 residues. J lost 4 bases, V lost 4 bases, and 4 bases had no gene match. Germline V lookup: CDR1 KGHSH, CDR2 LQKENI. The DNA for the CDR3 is TGTGCCAGCTCACGGACAGGGGAGTCCTATGGCTACACCTTC. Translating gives CASSRTGESYGYTF.

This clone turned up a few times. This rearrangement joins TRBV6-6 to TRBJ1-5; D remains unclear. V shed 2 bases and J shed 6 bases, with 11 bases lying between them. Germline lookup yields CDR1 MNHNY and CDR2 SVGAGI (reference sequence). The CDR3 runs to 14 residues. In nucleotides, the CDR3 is TGTGCCAGCAGTTACGGGTCGGGTACTCAGCCCCAGCATTTT. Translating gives CASSYGSGTQPQHF.

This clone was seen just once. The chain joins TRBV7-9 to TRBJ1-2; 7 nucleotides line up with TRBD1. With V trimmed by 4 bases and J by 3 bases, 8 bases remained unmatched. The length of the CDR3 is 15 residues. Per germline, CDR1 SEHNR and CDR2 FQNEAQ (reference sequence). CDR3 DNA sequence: TGTGCCAGCAGCTCCAGACAGGGCGCCGACTATGGCTACACCTTC. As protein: CASSSRQGADYGYTF.

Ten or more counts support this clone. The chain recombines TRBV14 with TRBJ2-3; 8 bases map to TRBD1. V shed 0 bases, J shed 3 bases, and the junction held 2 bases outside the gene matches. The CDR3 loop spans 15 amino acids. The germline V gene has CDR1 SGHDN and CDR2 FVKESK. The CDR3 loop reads CASSQEDRVTDTQYF. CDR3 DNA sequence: TGTGCCAGCAGCCAAGAGGACAGGGTTACAGATACGCAGTATTTT.

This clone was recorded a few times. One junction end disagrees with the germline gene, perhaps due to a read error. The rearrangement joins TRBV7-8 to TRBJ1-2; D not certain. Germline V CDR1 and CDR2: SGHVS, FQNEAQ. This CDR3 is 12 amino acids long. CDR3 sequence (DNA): TGTGCCACCAGCCCCAACCCGTACGGCTACACCTTC. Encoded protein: CATSPNPYGYTF.

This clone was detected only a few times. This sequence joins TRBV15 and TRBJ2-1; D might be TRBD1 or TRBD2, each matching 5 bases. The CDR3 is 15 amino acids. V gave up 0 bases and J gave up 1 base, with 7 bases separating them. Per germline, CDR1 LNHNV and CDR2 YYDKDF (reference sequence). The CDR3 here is CATSRERGSYNEQFF. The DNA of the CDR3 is TGTGCCACCAGCAGAGAGAGGGGATCCTACAATGAGCAGTTCTTC. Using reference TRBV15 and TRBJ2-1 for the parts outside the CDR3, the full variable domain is DAMVIQNPRYQVTQFGKPVTLSCSQTLNHNVMYWYQQKSSQAPKLLFHYYDKDFNNEADTPDNFQSRRPNTSFCFLDIRSPGLGDTAMYLCATSRERGSYNEQFFGPGTRLTVL.

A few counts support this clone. The CDR3 region is CASSLQGLGNEQYF. The DNA of the CDR3 is TGTGCCAGCAGCCTACAGGGCCTGGGGAACGAGCAGTACTTC. The rearrangement uses TRBV13 and TRBJ2-7; tentatively, D is TRBD1 (6 bases). The CDR3 is made up of 14 amino acids. V was cut by 5 bases and J by 5 bases, with 16 bases left in between. Germline CDR1 is PRHDT and CDR2 is FYEKMQ (reference sequence).

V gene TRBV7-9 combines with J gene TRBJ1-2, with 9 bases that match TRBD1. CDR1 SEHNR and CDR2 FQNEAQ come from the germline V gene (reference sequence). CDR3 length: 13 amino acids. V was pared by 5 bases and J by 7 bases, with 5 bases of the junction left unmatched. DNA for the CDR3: TGTGCCAGCAGCGACCGGGACAGGGCTGGCTACACCTTC. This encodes CASSDRDRAGYTF.

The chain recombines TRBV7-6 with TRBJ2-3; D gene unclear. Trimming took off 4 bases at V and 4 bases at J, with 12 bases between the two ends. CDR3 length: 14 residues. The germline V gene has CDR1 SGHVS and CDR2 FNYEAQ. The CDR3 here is CASSSLAAADTQYF. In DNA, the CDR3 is TGTGCCAGCAGCTCCCTCGCCGCGGCAGATACGCAGTATTTT.

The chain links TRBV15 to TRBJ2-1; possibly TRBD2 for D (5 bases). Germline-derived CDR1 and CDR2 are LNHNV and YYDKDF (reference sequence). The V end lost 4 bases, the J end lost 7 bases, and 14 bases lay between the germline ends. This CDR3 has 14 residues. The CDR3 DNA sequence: TGTGCCACCAGCACCGGAGAGGGAAAGAATGAGCAGTTCTTC. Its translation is CATSTGEGKNEQFF.

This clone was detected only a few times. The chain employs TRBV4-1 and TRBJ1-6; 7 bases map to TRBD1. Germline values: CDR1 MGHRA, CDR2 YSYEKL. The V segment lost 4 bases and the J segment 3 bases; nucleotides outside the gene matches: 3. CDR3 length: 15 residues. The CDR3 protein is CASSPGGGYNSPLHF. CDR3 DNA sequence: TGCGCCAGCAGCCCAGGGGGTGGCTATAATTCACCCCTCCACTTT.

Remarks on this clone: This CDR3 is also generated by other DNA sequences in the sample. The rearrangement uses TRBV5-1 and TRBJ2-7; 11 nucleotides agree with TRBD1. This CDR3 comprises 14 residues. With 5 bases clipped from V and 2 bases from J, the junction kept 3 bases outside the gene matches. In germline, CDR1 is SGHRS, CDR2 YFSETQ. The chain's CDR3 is CASSPGQGAYEQYF. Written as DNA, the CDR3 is TGCGCCAGCAGTCCGGGACAGGGGGCCTACGAGCAGTACTTC.